This TCR beta chain was sequenced in a study of cytomegalovirus exposure and HLA in healthy donors. With 60 Vbeta and 13 Jbeta primers, the PCR was carried out. The authors' processing: It was a later analysis that counted around 85 million unique TCR beta chains, of which some 10 million were shared. The data were produced by immunoSEQ multiplex PCR, yet TCRdb's version contains in-frame clones alone and is incomplete. Clone size and the V and J calls come from that table; the DNA yielded D and trimming. The data contain around 110,000 clones, around 85% of them singletons. V lost 0 bases to trimming and J lost 5 bases, with 5 bases between them. Germline V gene lookup returns CDR1 ENHRY and CDR2 SYGVKD. The CDR3 consists of 13 residues.

The TCR comes from a man in his fifties or sixties in good health and CMV-seronegative. Sequencing was done on a sample of PBMCs. V gene TRBV10-3 combines with J gene TRBJ1-5; D is undetermined. CDR3: CAISESRDQPQHF. CDR3 nucleotides: TGTGCCATCAGTGAGTCGCGGGATCAGCCCCAGCATTTT.